This T cell receptor beta chain was sequenced during a study of T cell repertoires in cytomegalovirus infection. There are a few counts of this clonotype. The length of the CDR3 is 13 residues. Germline-derived CDR1 and CDR2 are SQVTM and ANQGSEA. V was clipped by 1 base and J by 6 bases; unmatched bases: 2. One entry per CDR3 protein, called by TCRdb with MiXCR from the reads. The sample records some 400,000 distinct CDR3 sequences, around 18% being singletons. The sequenced material came from PBMCs. The TCR comes from a human donor in good health (CMV status not recorded). Some clones in this sample may be carry-over from other donors' samples. V usage is TRBV29-1 and J usage is TRBJ2-1, with 8 bases identical to TRBD2. The CDR3 DNA reads TGCAGCGTTGAAGGACTAGCGATCAATGAGCAGTTCTTC. Translating gives CSVEGLAINEQFF.